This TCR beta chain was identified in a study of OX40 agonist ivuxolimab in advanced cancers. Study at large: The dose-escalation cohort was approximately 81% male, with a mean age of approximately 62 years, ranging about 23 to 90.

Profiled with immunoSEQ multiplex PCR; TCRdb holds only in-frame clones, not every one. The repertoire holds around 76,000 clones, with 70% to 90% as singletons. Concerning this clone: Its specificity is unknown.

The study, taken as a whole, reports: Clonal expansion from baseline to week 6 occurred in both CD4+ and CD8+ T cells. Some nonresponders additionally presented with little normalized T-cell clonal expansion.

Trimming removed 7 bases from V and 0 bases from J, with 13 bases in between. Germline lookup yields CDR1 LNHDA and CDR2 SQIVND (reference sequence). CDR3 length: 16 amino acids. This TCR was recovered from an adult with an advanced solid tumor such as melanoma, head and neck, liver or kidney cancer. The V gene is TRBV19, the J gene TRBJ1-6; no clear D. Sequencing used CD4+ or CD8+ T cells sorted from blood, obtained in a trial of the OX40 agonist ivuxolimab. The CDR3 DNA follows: TGTGCCAGTACCAGAGTGGGAGGCTCCTATAATTCACCCCTCCACTTT. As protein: CASTRVGGSYNSPLHF.